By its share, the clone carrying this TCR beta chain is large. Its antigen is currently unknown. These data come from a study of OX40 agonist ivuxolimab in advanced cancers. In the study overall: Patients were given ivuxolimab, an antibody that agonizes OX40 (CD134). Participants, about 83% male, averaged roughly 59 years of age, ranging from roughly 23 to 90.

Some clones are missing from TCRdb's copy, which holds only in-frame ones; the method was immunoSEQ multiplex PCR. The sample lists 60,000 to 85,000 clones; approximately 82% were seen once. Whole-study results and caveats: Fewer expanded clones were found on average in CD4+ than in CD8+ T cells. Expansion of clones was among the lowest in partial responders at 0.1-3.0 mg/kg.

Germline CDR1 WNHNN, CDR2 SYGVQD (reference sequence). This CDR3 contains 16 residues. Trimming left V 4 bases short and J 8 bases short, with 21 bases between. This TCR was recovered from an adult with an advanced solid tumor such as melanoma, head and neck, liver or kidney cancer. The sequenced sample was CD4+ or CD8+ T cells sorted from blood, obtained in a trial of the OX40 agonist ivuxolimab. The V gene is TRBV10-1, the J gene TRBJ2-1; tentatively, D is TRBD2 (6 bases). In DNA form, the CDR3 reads TGCGCCAGCAGTGGGGGCCGGGACTCGGAGGACGATGAGCAGTTCTTC. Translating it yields CASSGGRDSEDDEQFF.